The clone carrying this T cell receptor beta chain was detected many times. The target antigen is unknown. V lost 0 bases, J lost 7 bases, and 14 bases lay in between. CDR1 SGDLS and CDR2 YYNGEE come from the germline V gene. CDR3 length: 14 residues. One entry per CDR3 protein results from TCRdb running MiXCR on the RT-PCR reads. This table holds just under 550,000 distinct CDR3 sequences, 20% to 25% found once. This record comes from a study of response to subunit inactivated influenza vaccine. Study-wide findings and caveats: Each seasonal influenza vaccination, the authors suggested, recruits few new T cells.

The sample was also reused in another study, on T cells expressing NK-cell markers. Turning to that study: The authors generated TCR beta cDNA through 5'RACE template switching with UMIs. Obtained from sorted CD3+CD56+NKG2C+, CD3+CD56+NKG2C- and CD3+CD56-NKG2C+ T cells were the TCR beta repertoires. It is unclear if expanded NKG2C-expressing clones target HCMV antigens.

The J gene is TRBJ2-7, the V gene TRBV9; D is possibly TRBD2 (5 bases). This sequence originates from a man aged 50-60 years who received an inactivated influenza vaccine. Source: CD4+ T cells sorted from PBMCs, taken about 13 days after vaccination. The CDR3 loop reads CASSVVGPPGEQYF. In DNA, the CDR3 is TGTGCCAGCAGCGTAGTAGGCCCGCCGGGGGAGCAGTACTTC.